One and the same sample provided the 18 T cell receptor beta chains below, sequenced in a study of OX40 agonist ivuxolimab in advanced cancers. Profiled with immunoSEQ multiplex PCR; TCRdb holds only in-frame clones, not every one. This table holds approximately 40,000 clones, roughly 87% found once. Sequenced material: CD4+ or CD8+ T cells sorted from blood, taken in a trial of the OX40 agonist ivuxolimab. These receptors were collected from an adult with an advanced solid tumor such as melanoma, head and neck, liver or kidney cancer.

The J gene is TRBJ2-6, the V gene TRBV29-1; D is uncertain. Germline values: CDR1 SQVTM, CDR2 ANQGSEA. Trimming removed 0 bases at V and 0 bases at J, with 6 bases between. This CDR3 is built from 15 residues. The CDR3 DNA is TGCAGCGTTGAAGATACCAGCTCTGGGGCCAACGTCCTGACTTTC. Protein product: CSVEDTSSGANVLTF.

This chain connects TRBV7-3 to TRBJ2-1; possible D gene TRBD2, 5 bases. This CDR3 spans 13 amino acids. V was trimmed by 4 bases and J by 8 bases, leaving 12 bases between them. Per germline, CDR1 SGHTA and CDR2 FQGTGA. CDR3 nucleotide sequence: TGTGCCAGCAGCTCCGGACCCGGGGATGAGCAGTTCTTC. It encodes CASSSGPGDEQFF.

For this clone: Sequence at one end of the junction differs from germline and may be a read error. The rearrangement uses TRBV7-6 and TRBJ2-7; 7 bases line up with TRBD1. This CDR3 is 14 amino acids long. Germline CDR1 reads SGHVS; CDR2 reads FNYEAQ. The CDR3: CASSVDRDNYEQYF. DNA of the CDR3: TGTGCTAGCAGCGTCGACAGGGATAACTACGAGCAGTACTTC.

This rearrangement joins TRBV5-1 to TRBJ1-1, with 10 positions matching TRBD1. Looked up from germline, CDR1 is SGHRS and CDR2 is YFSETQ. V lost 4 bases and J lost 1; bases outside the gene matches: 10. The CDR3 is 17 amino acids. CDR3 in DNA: TGCGCCAGCAGCATCTTTAGACAGGGGGCGCGGAACACTGAAGCTTTCTTT. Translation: CASSIFRQGARNTEAFF.

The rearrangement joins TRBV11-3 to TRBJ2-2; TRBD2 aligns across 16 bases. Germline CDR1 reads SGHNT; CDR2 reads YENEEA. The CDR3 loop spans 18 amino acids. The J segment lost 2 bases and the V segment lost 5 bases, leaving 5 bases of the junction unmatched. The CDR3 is CASSPGTSGGENTGELFF. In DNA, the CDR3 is TGTGCCAGCAGCCCCGGGACTAGCGGGGGGGAAAACACCGGGGAGCTGTTTTTT.

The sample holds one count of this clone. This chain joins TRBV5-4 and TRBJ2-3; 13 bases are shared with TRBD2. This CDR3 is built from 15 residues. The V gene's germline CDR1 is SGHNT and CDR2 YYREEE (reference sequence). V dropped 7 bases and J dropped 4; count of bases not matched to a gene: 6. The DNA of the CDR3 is TGTGCCAGCCGCCGAACTAGCGGGGGGGCAGATACGCAGTATTTT. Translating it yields CASRRTSGGADTQYF. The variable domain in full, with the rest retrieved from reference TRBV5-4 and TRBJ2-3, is ETGVTQSPTHLIKTRGQQVTLRCSSQSGHNTVSWYQQALGQGPQFIFQYYREEENGRGNFPPRFSGLQFPNYSSELNVNALELDDSALYLCASRRTSGGADTQYFGPGTRLTVL.

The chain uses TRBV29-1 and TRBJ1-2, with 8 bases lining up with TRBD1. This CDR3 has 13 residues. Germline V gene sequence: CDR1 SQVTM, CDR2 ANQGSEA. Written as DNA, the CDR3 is TGCACCTCCGGGACAGGCCTCGGGGATGGCTACACCTTC. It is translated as CTSGTGLGDGYTF.

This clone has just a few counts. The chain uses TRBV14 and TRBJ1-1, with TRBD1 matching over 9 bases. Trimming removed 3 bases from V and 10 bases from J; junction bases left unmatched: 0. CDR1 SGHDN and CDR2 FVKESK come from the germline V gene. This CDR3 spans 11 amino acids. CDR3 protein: CASSQTGGAFF. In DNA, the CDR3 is TGTGCCAGCAGCCAGACAGGGGGAGCTTTCTTT.

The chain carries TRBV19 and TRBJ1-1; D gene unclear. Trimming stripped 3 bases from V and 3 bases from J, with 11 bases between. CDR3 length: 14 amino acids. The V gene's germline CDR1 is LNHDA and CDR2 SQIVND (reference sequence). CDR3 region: CASSIGGLYTEAFF. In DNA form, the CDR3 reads TGTGCCAGTAGTATCGGCGGACTGTACACTGAAGCTTTCTTT.

CDR3 protein: CASSALGDDTDTQYF. CDR3 sequence (DNA): TGTGCCAGCAGCGCCCTTGGGGACGACACAGATACGCAGTATTTT. This chain connects TRBV9 to TRBJ2-3; perhaps D is TRBD1 or TRBD2 (5 bases each). The CDR3 is 15 residues long. Germline CDR1 SGDLS, CDR2 YYNGEE. Trimming left V 3 bases short and J 2 bases short, with 13 bases between. The full variable domain, its missing parts supplied by reference TRBV9 and TRBJ2-3, is DSGVTQTPKHLITATGQRVTLRCSPRSGDLSVYWYQQSLDQGLQFLIQYYNGEERAKGNILERFSAQQFPDLHSELNLSSLELGDSALYFCASSALGDDTDTQYFGPGTRLTVL.

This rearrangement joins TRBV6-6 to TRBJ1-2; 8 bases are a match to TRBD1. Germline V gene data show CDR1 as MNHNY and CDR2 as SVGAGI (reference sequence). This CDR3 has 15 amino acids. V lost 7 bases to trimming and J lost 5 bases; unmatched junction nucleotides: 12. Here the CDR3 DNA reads TGTGCCAGCACCGTAACAGGGGGGAGTGGTTATGGCTACACCTTC. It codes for CASTVTGGSGYGYTF.

The CDR3 loop reads CASSGKIGAVRHSYEQYF. The CDR3, as DNA: TGTGCCAGCAGCGGTAAGATTGGGGCAGTTCGGCATTCCTACGAGCAGTACTTC. This chain connects TRBV4-2 to TRBJ2-7, with D possibly TRBD1 on 5 matching bases. Germline V gene data show CDR1 as LGHNA and CDR2 as YNFKEQ. The V end lost 5 bases, the J end lost 1 base, and 24 bases lay between the germline ends. The CDR3 consists of 18 residues.

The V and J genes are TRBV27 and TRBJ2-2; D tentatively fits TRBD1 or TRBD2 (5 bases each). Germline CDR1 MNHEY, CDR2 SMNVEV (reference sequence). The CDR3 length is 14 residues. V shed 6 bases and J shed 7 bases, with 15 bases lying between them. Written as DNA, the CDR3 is TGTGCCAGCAGCATTATTAGAGGGGACGGGGAGCTGTTTTTT. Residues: CASSIIRGDGELFF.

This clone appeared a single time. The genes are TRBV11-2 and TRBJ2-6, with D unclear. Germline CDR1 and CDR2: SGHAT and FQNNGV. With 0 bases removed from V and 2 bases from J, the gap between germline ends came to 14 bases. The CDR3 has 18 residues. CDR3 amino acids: CASSLDPEGFPGANVLTF. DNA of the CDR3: TGTGCCAGCAGCTTAGACCCGGAAGGATTCCCTGGGGCCAACGTCCTGACTTTC.

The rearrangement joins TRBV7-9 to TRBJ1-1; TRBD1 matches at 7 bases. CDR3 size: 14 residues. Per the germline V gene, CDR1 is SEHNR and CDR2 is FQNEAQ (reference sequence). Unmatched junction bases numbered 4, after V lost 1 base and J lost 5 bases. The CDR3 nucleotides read TGTGCCAGCAGCTTAGAGACAGGGATAACTGAAGCTTTCTTT. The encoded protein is CASSLETGITEAFF.

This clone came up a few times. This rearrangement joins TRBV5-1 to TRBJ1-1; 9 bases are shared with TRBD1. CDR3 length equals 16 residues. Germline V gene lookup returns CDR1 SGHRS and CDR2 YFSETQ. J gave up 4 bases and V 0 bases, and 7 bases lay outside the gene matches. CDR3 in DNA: TGCGCCAGCAGCTTGGGGGACAGGGAGATTGGCACTGAAGCTTTCTTT. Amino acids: CASSLGDREIGTEAFF.

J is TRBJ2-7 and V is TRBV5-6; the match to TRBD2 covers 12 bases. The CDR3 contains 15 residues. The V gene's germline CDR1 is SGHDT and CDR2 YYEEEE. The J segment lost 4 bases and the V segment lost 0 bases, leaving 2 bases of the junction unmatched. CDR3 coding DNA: TGTGCCAGCAGCTTGGAACTAGCGGGGGGTTACGAGCAGTACTTC. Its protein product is CASSLELAGGYEQYF.

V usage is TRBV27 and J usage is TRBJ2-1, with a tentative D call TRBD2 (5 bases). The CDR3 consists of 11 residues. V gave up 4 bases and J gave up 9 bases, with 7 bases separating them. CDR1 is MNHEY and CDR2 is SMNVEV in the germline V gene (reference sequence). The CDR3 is CASSSGVEQFF. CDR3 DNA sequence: TGTGCCAGCAGTTCCGGGGTTGAGCAGTTCTTC.